This T cell receptor (beta chain) was retrieved from a study of tumor-infiltrating lymphocytes in primary liver carcinoma. Study in general: Spanning 4.2 to 10 cm, the tumors were T1-T3 N0M0. Whole-study results and caveats: When set against blood, tumors had a significantly higher top-250-clone fraction (p = 0.039). There were only about 8-25% of top clones found in all five tumor regions.

Per germline, CDR1 SGHDT and CDR2 YYEEEE. The CDR3 runs 14 residues. Making TCR beta cDNA involved around 500 ng total RNA and a constant-region primer. Generation of the TCR beta libraries relied on three nested multiplex PCR rounds using slightly modified ARM-PCR. The two initial PCR rounds, 9 to 11 cycles each, used TRBV1-TRBV30 forward and C-beta reverse primers. TCRdb recomputed calls from the multiplex PCR reads with MiXCR, one row per CDR3 protein. The sample lists about 100,000 distinct CDR3 sequences, around three quarters occurring once. The roughly 17-32 mg bulk tissue piece was not sorted before simultaneous RNA and DNA extraction. Regarding this clonotype: The antigen is undetermined. The junction does not match germline at one end; this may be a read error.

The sample comprised liver tumor tissue from sampling region 5. The subset denotes: tumor region T5, tumor centre. The receptor's source is an older woman with primary liver carcinoma and hepatitis B virus infection. V usage is TRBV5-6 and J usage is TRBJ1-2, with D tentatively TRBD1 (6 bases). The CDR3: CTSSLFGQSYGYTF. In DNA, the CDR3 is TGTACCAGCAGCTTGTTCGGACAGAGCTATGGATACACCTTC. The full variable domain, with the rest looked up from reference TRBV5-6 and TRBJ1-2, is DAGVTQSPTHLIKTRGQQVTLRCSPKSGHDTVSWYQQALGQGPQFIFQYYEEEERQRGNFPDRFSGHQFPNYSSELNVNALLLGDSALYLCTSSLFGQSYGYTFGSGTRLTVV.